A selection of T cell receptor beta chains follows, all from one sample in a study of cytomegalovirus exposure and HLA in healthy donors. Libraries were prepared by immunoSEQ multiplex PCR; TCRdb keeps only in-frame clonotypes and omits some of them. The sample contains over 150,000 clones, approximately 79% of which appear only once. Sequencing used PBMCs. These receptors were collected from a man aged 60 to 69 in good health and CMV-seronegative. Each CDR3 is given without its conserved first and last residue.

>TRBJ2-7|TRBV27|14
ASSLAWASKKYEQY
>TRBJ2-7|TRBV9|13
ASSVQGTGGYEQY
>TRBJ2-2|TRBV15|14
ATSRWTSGNTGELF
>TRBJ2-7|TRBV19|13
ASTTGGYDSNEQY
>TRBJ2-2|TRBV2|12
ASRTDTNTGELF
>TRBJ1-2|TRBV7-2|10
ASTRQGHGYT
>TRBJ1-4|TRBV19|14
ASSTATTTNDEKLF
>TRBJ2-5|TRBV11-2|14
ASSLAGGGEEETQY
>TRBJ2-7|TRBV11-3|15
ASSLDPPGTGIDEQY
>TRBJ2-6|TRBV5-5|14
ASSPWVGAGANVLT
>TRBJ2-2|TRBV30|10
AWSVLPGELF